A selection of T cell receptor beta chains follows, all from one sample in a study of OX40 agonist ivuxolimab in advanced cancers. Clones were sequenced by immunoSEQ multiplex PCR, and TCRdb holds only the in-frame ones, with some missing. The sample includes about 54,000 clones, approximately 84% of them seen just once. This material consisted of CD4+ or CD8+ T cells sorted from blood, taken in a trial of the OX40 agonist ivuxolimab. These receptor sequences come from an adult with an advanced solid tumor such as melanoma, head and neck, liver or kidney cancer. Both conserved end residues are part of each CDR3. The order of the fields is V gene, CDR3 protein.

>TRBV30
CAWSGGGQDNTEAFF
>TRBV5-4
CASSKREGRNEQFF
>TRBV28
CASSEQGFMNIQYF
>TRBV27
CASSLSLRGRGTEAFF
>TRBV20-1
CSAIQGVGQYF
>TRBV9
CASSVAQGGQETQYF
>TRBV5-6
CASSLRETPEAQHF
>TRBV27
CASSLGWAGATYGYTF
>TRBV4-2
CASSQDPPPSAPRGSYNEQFF
>TRBV19
CASSFLANEQFF
>TRBV6-6
CASSRAGVEQYF